This T cell receptor (beta chain) stems from a study of immune characterization of retroperitoneal liposarcoma. This clonotype was found a few times. With 5 bases clipped from V and 7 bases from J, the junction kept 5 bases outside the gene matches. The CDR3 is 13 amino acids. Per germline, CDR1 SGHNT and CDR2 YENEEA. TCRdb called the PCR reads again in MiXCR, with one record for every CDR3 protein. In the table there are about 10,000 distinct CDR3 sequences, 25% to 30% of which are singletons. V usage is TRBV11-3 and J usage is TRBJ2-5, with TRBD2 identical over 9 bases. This receptor was obtained from a male donor with retroperitoneal liposarcoma. What was sequenced was tumor tissue. The CDR3 sequence: CASSRGTSWTQYF. The CDR3 nucleotides read TGTGCCAGCAGCCGAGGGACTAGCTGGACCCAGTACTTC.